This TCR beta chain was identified in a study of T-cell reconstitution after alpha-beta-depleted transplantation in children (dated by TCRdb to 2016 to 2018). With regard to the full study: Using TCR repertoire profiling, the study followed T-cell immune reconstitution in a quantitative way in children after TCRalphabeta/CD19-depleted allogeneic hematopoietic cell transplantation.

A few counts support this clonotype. There is no known antigen for this receptor. No per-base quality is available; no much larger clone lies one base away. The full study reports these points: Over subsequent months, a decline in hyperexpanded clone frequencies was noted, and after one year, T-cell counts and TCRbeta diversity were mostly ascribed to newly produced T cells. The apparently early recovery of alphabetaT-cell counts about two months after transplant reportedly depended on only several hundred rapidly expanded clones that came from non-depleted graft cells. In some patients, the high TCRbeta diversity seen at day 60 was put down to recipient T cells and intrathymic progenitors that had survived conditioning.

The library was produced with PCR. Sequencing was carried out with an Illumina HiSeq 2500. TCR libraries were prepared with molecular barcoding, using unique molecular identifiers to normalize TCRbeta repertoire quantification. TCRdb reanalyzed the raw reads on its own, using fastp at Q25 for trimming and MiXCR for clone calling, and kept in-frame beta chains. Under each unique CDR3 protein, matching rows form one entry showing the most common genes and DNA. The table for this sample lists approximately 250,000 distinct CDR3 sequences; around 25% of them were counted only once. Of the sample, approximately 2.5% is held by the ten largest clones. Per the publication, the treatment or condition label means: allogeneic hematopoietic cell transplantation with graft depleted of TCRalphabeta T cells and CD19 B cells. The transplant recipients were children given TCRalphabeta/CD19-depleted allogeneic hematopoietic cell grafts.

From the cysteine through the phenylalanine, the CDR3 covers 14 amino acids. The only DNA kept is the CDR3, 42 bases in frame from the first base. V gives up 8 bases and J gives up 0 bases, and the segment between their germline ends measures 12 bases. CDR1 and CDR2 (ENHRY, SYGVKD) derive from the germline V gene. The chain links TRBV10-3 with TRBJ2-3; the D call is possibly TRBD1 or TRBD2, each sharing 5 bases. This clonotype was obtained from a girl aged 2 to 9 with Fanconi anemia, due to receive a stem cell transplant. The sample in question was PBMCs, obtained before TCRalphabeta/CD19-depleted stem cell transplant. In nucleotide form, the sequence is TGTGCCATCGATGGGGGACCGAGCACAGATACGCAGTATTTT. Its coded protein is CAIDGGPSTDTQYF.